Listed here are 31 T cell receptor beta chains from one sample, sequenced in a study of cytomegalovirus exposure and HLA in healthy donors. 60 Vbeta and 13 Jbeta primers were used in PCR. Only in-frame clones appear in the TCRdb table, and some are missing; sequencing was by immunoSEQ multiplex PCR. The data show approximately 180,000 clones, with 75% to 85% seen just once and more than 3.5% held by the top ten. The sequencing sample was made of PBMCs. The receptors stem from a woman aged 60-75 years in good health and CMV-seropositive.

V gene TRBV5-1 combines with J gene TRBJ2-2; 7 bases are a match to TRBD2. CDR1 is SGHRS and CDR2 is YFSETQ in the germline V gene. V shed 3 bases, J shed 4 bases, and the junction held 6 bases outside the gene matches. The CDR3 sequence is 15 residues long. The CDR3 DNA sequence: TGCGCCAGCAGCTGGGGTCGCGGGGGCACCGGGGAGCTGTTTTTT. It codes for CASSWGRGGTGELFF.

In DNA form, the CDR3 reads TGTGCCAGCAGTAGGGACAGGGGGACCACTGAAGCTTTCTTT. Encoded protein: CASSRDRGTTEAFF. The chain joins TRBV5-4 to TRBJ1-1, with 11 bases aligning to TRBD1. The CDR3 spans 14 residues. The germline V gene has CDR1 SGHNT and CDR2 YYREEE (reference sequence). The V and J ends lost 5 bases and 4 bases, in that order; junction bases with no gene match: 4.

The V call is TRBV10-3, the J call TRBJ2-1, with 7 bases lining up with TRBD2. The CDR3 is 14 amino acids. The V and J ends lost 9 bases and 7 bases, in that order; junction bases with no gene match: 12. The germline gives CDR1 ENHRY, CDR2 SYGVKD. CDR3 coding DNA: TGTGCCATTAGGGGCCCTAGCGGCCCGAATGAGCAGTTCTTC. It is translated as CAIRGPSGPNEQFF.

The CDR3 reads CASSKREGSTDTQYF. The CDR3 DNA sequence: TGTGCCAGTAGTAAGCGGGAGGGGAGCACAGATACGCAGTATTTT. The chain employs TRBV19 and TRBJ2-3, with 10 bases lining up with TRBD2. The CDR3 is made up of 15 amino acids. Losses at the gene ends were 4 bases for V and 0 bases for J; bases not matched to a gene: 1. Germline V gives CDR1 LNHDA, CDR2 SQIVND (reference sequence).

V gene TRBV28 combines with J gene TRBJ1-4; D gene unclear. The CDR3 is made up of 12 amino acids. V was trimmed by 3 bases and J by 8 bases, leaving 7 bases between them. Germline assignment: CDR1 MDHEN and CDR2 SYDVKM. For the CDR3, the DNA is TGTGCCAGCAGTTTTCGGTCAGAAAAACTGTTTTTT. This translates into CASSFRSEKLFF. Drawing the rest from reference TRBV28 and TRBJ1-4, the complete variable domain is DVKVTQSSRYLVKRTGEKVFLECVQDMDHENMFWYRQDPGLGLRLIYFSYDVKMKEKGDIPEGYSVSREKKERFSLILESASTNQTSMYLCASSFRSEKLFFGSGTQLSVL.

The chain uses TRBV10-3 and TRBJ2-3; a possible D gene is TRBD2 (6 bases). Trimming removed 3 bases from V and 1 base from J, with 8 bases in between. CDR1 is ENHRY and CDR2 is SYGVKD in the germline V gene. CDR3 size: 14 residues. The CDR3 is CAISDGTGTDTQYF. The CDR3 nucleotides are TGTGCCATCAGTGACGGGACTGGCACAGATACGCAGTATTTT.

For the CDR3, the DNA is TGTGCCTGGAGTCCCGGCCTAGCGGGAGGGAGGTTCTTC. Translating it yields CAWSPGLAGGRFF. The chain uses TRBV30 and TRBJ2-1, with 12 bases lining up with TRBD2. The germline gives CDR1 GTSNPN, CDR2 SVGIG (reference sequence). V lost 2 bases to trimming and J lost 15 bases; unmatched junction nucleotides: 8. CDR3 length equals 13 residues. The full variable domain, its missing parts supplied by reference TRBV30 and TRBJ2-1, is SQTIHQWPATLVQPVGSPLSLECTVEGTSNPNLYWYRQAAGRGLQLLFYSVGIGQISSEVPQNLSASRPQDRQFILSSKKLLLSDSGFYLCAWSPGLAGGRFFGPGTRLTVL.

The chain couples TRBV5-1 to TRBJ2-3; 9 bases line up with TRBD1. J gave up 3 bases and V 0 bases, and 8 bases lay outside the gene matches. The CDR3 loop spans 17 amino acids. Germline loops: CDR1 SGHRS, CDR2 YFSETQ. In DNA, the CDR3 is TGCGCCAGCAGCTTGGAAGGGGACAGGGAGTCGACAGATACGCAGTATTTT. Amino acid sequence: CASSLEGDRESTDTQYF.

This chain joins TRBV9 and TRBJ2-5; 7 bases match TRBD1. The J call may not be correct, given that the DNA end is closer to TRBJ2-7. The germline gives CDR1 SGDLS, CDR2 YYNGEE. CDR3 length: 14 amino acids. CDR3 amino acids: CASSARDRAYEQYF. The CDR3 region has the DNA TGTGCCAGCAGCGCCCGGGACAGAGCCTACGAGCAGTACTTC.

V is TRBV30 and J is TRBJ1-4; 7 bases match TRBD1. The germline gives CDR1 GTSNPN, CDR2 SVGIG (reference sequence). The CDR3 contains 12 residues. The DNA for the CDR3 is TGTGCTTCGACAGGGTTAGGTGAAAAACTGTTTTTT. Its protein is CASTGLGEKLFF.

V gene TRBV19 combines with J gene TRBJ2-5; 14 nucleotides line up with TRBD2. The germline V gene encodes CDR1 LNHDA and CDR2 SQIVND (reference sequence). V shed 4 bases, J shed 11 bases, and the junction held 9 bases outside the gene matches. CDR3 length: 15 amino acids. The CDR3 DNA reads TGTGCCAGTAGTACCCAGACTAGCGGGAGGGAAGAGCAGTACTTC. It yields the protein CASSTQTSGREEQYF.

J is TRBJ2-3 and V is TRBV27; no definite D call. The CDR3 has 13 residues. Between the trimmed V and J ends, which lost 2 bases and 6 bases, there was a span of 9 bases. Germline V gene data show CDR1 as MNHEY and CDR2 as SMNVEV (reference sequence). The DNA of the CDR3 is TGTGCCAGCAGTTTAATCTACCCCGATACGCAGTATTTT. Translation gives CASSLIYPDTQYF.

V gene TRBV9 combines with J gene TRBJ2-3, with D possibly being TRBD1 (5 bases). CDR1 and CDR2 from the germline V gene are SGDLS and YYNGEE. V was shortened by 0 bases and J by 6 bases, with 14 bases between the two germline ends. The CDR3 is made up of 15 amino acids. The CDR3 sequence is CASSVEGLAPDTQYF. CDR3 DNA: TGTGCCAGCAGCGTAGAGGGGTTAGCCCCCGATACGCAGTATTTT.

The V call is TRBV9, the J call TRBJ1-3, with D tentatively TRBD1 (6 bases). Germline V CDR1 and CDR2: SGDLS, YYNGEE. The length of the CDR3 is 17 residues. The V end lost 3 bases, the J end lost 4 bases, and 20 bases lay between the germline ends. Written as DNA, the CDR3 is TGTGCCAGCAGCGCCGACAGGACCCGTTGGGCAGGAAACACCATATATTTT. It is translated as CASSADRTRWAGNTIYF. The complete variable domain, with remaining parts taken from reference TRBV9 and TRBJ1-3, reads DSGVTQTPKHLITATGQRVTLRCSPRSGDLSVYWYQQSLDQGLQFLIQYYNGEERAKGNILERFSAQQFPDLHSELNLSSLELGDSALYFCASSADRTRWAGNTIYFGEGSWLTVV.

V and J are TRBV28 and TRBJ2-2; 8 nucleotides agree with TRBD2. The V and J ends lost 5 bases and 15 bases, in that order; junction bases with no gene match: 17. CDR1 and CDR2 from the germline V gene are MDHEN and SYDVKM. CDR3 length: 15 amino acids. The CDR3 protein is CASSPPPPLSGKLFF. The DNA for the CDR3 is TGTGCCAGCAGTCCCCCTCCCCCCCTTAGCGGGAAGTTGTTTTTT.

The chain uses TRBV5-4 and TRBJ2-1; the match to TRBD2 covers 8 bases. This CDR3 contains 17 residues. V was pared by 2 bases and J by 1 base, with 8 bases of the junction left unmatched. From germline, CDR1 is SGHNT and CDR2 YYREEE (reference sequence). DNA for the CDR3: TGTGCCAGCAGCTTCCTCAGGACTAGCAGGTCCTACAATGAGCAGTTCTTC. This codes for CASSFLRTSRSYNEQFF.

J is TRBJ2-2 and V is TRBV7-8; a weak D match, TRBD1 (5 bases). The CDR3 spans 16 residues. V shed 0 bases and J shed 1 base, with 9 bases lying between them. Germline loops: CDR1 SGHVS, CDR2 FQNEAQ. CDR3 nucleotides: TGTGCCAGCAGCTTAGCGCGACAGCTGAACACCGGGGAGCTGTTTTTT. Its translation: CASSLARQLNTGELFF.

The CDR3 spells CASSQRSSGNHEQYF. CDR3 sequence (DNA): TGCGCCAGCAGCCAACGGTCTAGCGGGAATCACGAGCAGTACTTC. The V call is TRBV4-1, the J call TRBJ2-7; 9 bases match TRBD2. CDR1 MGHRA and CDR2 YSYEKL come from the germline V gene. With V trimmed by 2 bases and J by 5 bases, 7 bases remained unmatched. The CDR3 runs 15 residues.

The CDR3 bases are TGTGCCAGCAGCTTGGTCTTCAACTACCCTTCAGATACGCAGTATTTT. It yields the protein CASSLVFNYPSDTQYF. The chain has TRBV7-8 and TRBJ2-3; D gene uncertain. The CDR3 runs 16 residues. Trimming removed 3 bases from V and 4 bases from J, with 17 bases in between. Germline loops: CDR1 SGHVS, CDR2 FQNEAQ.

The rearrangement joins TRBV9 to TRBJ1-4; TRBD1 agrees at 7 bases. V was pared by 2 bases and J by 8 bases, with 9 bases of the junction left unmatched. The CDR3 length is 15 residues. Per the germline V gene, CDR1 is SGDLS and CDR2 is YYNGEE. This chain's CDR3 is CASSVGDRPTEKLFF. In nucleotides, the CDR3 is TGTGCCAGCAGCGTTGGGGACAGACCAACAGAAAAACTGTTTTTT.

This chain joins TRBV29-1 and TRBJ1-2, with 7 bases identical to TRBD1. J lost 6 bases, V lost 3 bases, and 4 bases had no gene match. CDR1 and CDR2 (germline): SQVTM, ANQGSEA. The CDR3 sequence is 12 residues long. Here the CDR3 DNA reads TGCAGCGTTGATCTACAGGGGCATGGCTACACCTTC. This codes for CSVDLQGHGYTF.

This clone was seen just once. This chain connects TRBV18 to TRBJ1-1; possible D gene TRBD1, 5 bases. The germline CDR1 and CDR2 sequences are KGHSH and LQKENI. This CDR3 region has 16 residues. Trimming took off 3 bases at V and 1 base at J, with 15 bases between the two ends. CDR3 nucleotide sequence: TGTGCCAGCTCACCGTTCGACAGCTCTCAGAACACTGAAGCTTTCTTT. Translating it yields CASSPFDSSQNTEAFF.

This clone has just one count. The chain couples TRBV19 to TRBJ1-3; D is possibly TRBD1 (5 bases). The germline gives CDR1 LNHDA, CDR2 SQIVND (reference sequence). V shed 9 bases and J shed 0 bases, with 15 bases lying between them. The CDR3 runs to 15 residues. As DNA, the CDR3 is TGTGCCAGCACTACACAGGCCGGCTCTGGAAACACCATATATTTT. It translates to CASTTQAGSGNTIYF.

The V gene is TRBV5-1, the J gene TRBJ1-2; 10 nucleotides align to TRBD1. The CDR3 runs to 14 residues. V shed 2 bases, J shed 6 bases, and the junction held 4 bases outside the gene matches. Germline assignment: CDR1 SGHRS and CDR2 YFSETQ. The CDR3 region is CASSFQTGGDGYTF. Here the CDR3 DNA reads TGCGCCAGCAGCTTCCAGACAGGGGGCGATGGCTACACCTTC.

This chain links TRBV10-2 with TRBJ2-1, with D uncertain. Deletions cut 1 base from V and 0 bases from J, with 7 bases between. This CDR3 region has 15 residues. Germline-derived CDR1 and CDR2 are WSHSY and SAAADI. In DNA form, the CDR3 reads TGCGCCAGCAGTGAGTTGTGGAGCTCCTACAATGAGCAGTTCTTC. Protein: CASSELWSSYNEQFF.

This clone was recorded a few times. The chain carries TRBV9 and TRBJ1-3; D unclear. This CDR3 spans 15 amino acids. Germline V CDR1 and CDR2: SGDLS, YYNGEE. V lost 3 bases and J lost 0, with 10 bases in between. In DNA form, the CDR3 reads TGTGCCAGCAGCGCCGACCTAGTCTCTGGAAACACCATATATTTT. This sequence encodes CASSADLVSGNTIYF.

The genes are TRBV30 and TRBJ2-7, with 7 nucleotides matching TRBD2. Germline CDR1 is GTSNPN and CDR2 is SVGIG (reference sequence). The CDR3 sequence is 13 residues long. The V gene end was trimmed by 4 bases and the J gene end by 2 bases; junction bases not matched to a gene: 5. The CDR3 here is CAWKGTTTYEQYF. DNA for the CDR3: TGTGCCTGGAAGGGGACTACGACCTACGAGCAGTACTTC.

The chain uses TRBV19 and TRBJ1-5, with TRBD1 identical over 8 bases. The V and J ends lost 5 bases and 5 bases, in that order; junction bases with no gene match: 5. The CDR3 loop spans 14 amino acids. CDR1 is LNHDA and CDR2 is SQIVND in the germline V gene (reference sequence). The CDR3 DNA follows: TGTGCCAGTAGTGTGGGACAGGTGTATCAGCCCCAGCATTTT. Translated, it gives CASSVGQVYQPQHF.

The rearrangement joins TRBV10-3 to TRBJ2-1; 9 bases match TRBD2. CDR3 length: 15 amino acids. CDR1 ENHRY and CDR2 SYGVKD come from the germline V gene. Germline trimming cut 3 bases from V and 6 bases from J; bases unmatched to any gene: 6. The CDR3 reads CAISEPGLAANEQFF. CDR3 sequence (DNA): TGTGCCATCAGTGAACCGGGACTAGCCGCCAATGAGCAGTTCTTC.

The rearrangement links TRBV7-2 to TRBJ1-4; 7 positions match TRBD1. V dropped 1 base and J dropped 10; count of bases not matched to a gene: 6. CDR1 is SGHTA, CDR2 FQGNSA, per germline. This CDR3 is built from 14 residues. The CDR3 DNA reads TGTGCCAGCAGCTTAGGTATAGGGGGCGCAAAACTGTTTTTT. This sequence encodes CASSLGIGGAKLFF. The variable domain in full, completed from reference TRBV7-2 and TRBJ1-4, reads GAGVSQSPSNKVTEKGKDVELRCDPISGHTALYWYRQSLGQGLEFLIYFQGNSAPDKSGLPSDRFSAERTGGSVSTLTIQRTQQEDSAVYLCASSLGIGGAKLFFGSGTQLSVL.

The rearrangement uses TRBV4-2 and TRBJ2-7; the match to TRBD1 covers 8 bases. Trimming took 0 bases from V and 0 from J; bases not matched to a gene: 7. Germline loops: CDR1 LGHNA, CDR2 YNFKEQ. The CDR3 is made up of 17 amino acids. CDR3 protein: CASSQDPPGTGSYEQYF. DNA for the CDR3: TGTGCCAGCAGCCAAGATCCCCCCGGGACAGGCTCCTACGAGCAGTACTTC.